The next 30 T cell receptor beta chains were all read from a single sample in a study of T cells expressing NK-cell markers. TCRdb reprocessed the 5' RACE reads; each CDR3 protein has one entry and no DNA is given. This sample's table reports 150,000 to 180,000 distinct CDR3 sequences. The specimen was blood T cells: a sorted CD56 or NKG2C T cell subset, CD4+ or CD8+ T cells, or bulk PBMC T cells (not recorded which). These receptors were taken from a woman between 45 and 65 years old in good health.

The chain is built from TRBV12-3 or TRBV12-4 and TRBJ1-1. The CDR3 sequence is 14 residues long. This CDR3 reads CASSFGRGATEAFF.

The V gene is TRBV7-8, the J gene TRBJ2-4; the D gene TCRdb calls, TRBD2, cannot be checked with no DNA. The CDR3 is 17 amino acids. Germline-derived CDR1 and CDR2 are SGHVS and FQNEAQ. This CDR3 reads CASSLDRTSGIGNIQYF.

The chain links TRBV5-6 to TRBJ2-7. The CDR3 extends over 14 amino acids. Germline CDR1 reads SGHDT; CDR2 reads YYEEEE. This CDR3 is CASSLGDWAYEQYF.

This chain links TRBV12-3 or TRBV12-4 with TRBJ2-1; the D call from TCRdb, TRBD2, cannot be confirmed without DNA. This CDR3 is built from 14 residues. CDR3 sequence: CASTPGLAGYEQFF.

The chain links TRBV13 to TRBJ1-1. The length of the CDR3 is 11 residues. Germline V lookup: CDR1 PRHDT, CDR2 FYEKMQ (reference sequence). This chain's CDR3 is CASTLGSEAFF. The variable domain in full, completed from reference TRBV13 and TRBJ1-1, reads AAGVIQSPRHLIKEKRETATLKCYPIPRHDTVYWYQQGPGQDPQFLISFYEKMQSDKGSIPDRFSAQQFSDYHSELNMSSLELGDSALYFCASTLGSEAFFGQGTRLTVV.

V and J are TRBV4-2 and TRBJ2-1; checking the TCRdb D call of TRBD1 is not possible without DNA. The CDR3 runs 17 residues. Germline-derived CDR1 and CDR2 are LGHNA and YNFKEQ. The CDR3: CASSQERLGDGGNEQFF.

V usage is TRBV20-1 and J usage is TRBJ2-7; lacking DNA, the TRBD2 call made by TCRdb goes unchecked. The CDR3 is made up of 13 amino acids. CDR1 is DFQATT, CDR2 SNEGSKA, per germline (reference sequence). The CDR3 sequence is CSARTKLAYEQYF.

This chain links TRBV5-1 with TRBJ2-1; TCRdb's D call, TRBD1, is unchecked because there is no DNA. The CDR3 runs 17 residues. Per the germline V gene, CDR1 is SGHRS and CDR2 is YFSETQ. The CDR3 spells CASSFPNGTRGAHEQFF.

The chain recombines TRBV29-1 with TRBJ2-1; the D gene TCRdb calls, TRBD1, cannot be checked with no DNA. Germline V gives CDR1 SQVTM, CDR2 ANQGSEA. This CDR3 region has 13 residues. This chain's CDR3 is CSVGANRGNEQFF.

The chain couples TRBV20-1 to TRBJ2-1; as DNA is missing, the TRBD1 call by TCRdb cannot be tested. Germline CDR1 is DFQATT and CDR2 is SNEGSKA (reference sequence). CDR3 length: 15 residues. The CDR3 loop is CSAEKAGQTNNEQFF.

The chain is built from TRBV3-1 and TRBJ2-5. Germline V lookup: CDR1 LGHDT, CDR2 YNNKEL (reference sequence). This CDR3 is 13 amino acids long. Here the CDR3 reads CASTYLDQETQYF.

This chain uses TRBV2 with TRBJ2-2; TCRdb reports TRBD2, a call that lacks DNA to check it against. The germline V gene encodes CDR1 SNHLY and CDR2 FYNNEI. This CDR3 spans 13 amino acids. The CDR3 loop is CASSSSGGGELFF.

V and J are TRBV20-1 and TRBJ2-1; as DNA is missing, the TRBD2 call by TCRdb cannot be tested. The CDR3 length is 17 residues. Germline CDR1 DFQATT, CDR2 SNEGSKA (reference sequence). CDR3 in amino acids: CSARDPKGSLLLNEQFF.

This chain uses TRBV9 with TRBJ2-5; TCRdb's D call of TRBD2 is untestable without DNA. The CDR3 is 16 residues long. Germline CDR1 reads SGDLS; CDR2 reads YYNGEE. The CDR3 loop reads CASSVGASGSGDTQYF.

This chain uses TRBV3-1 with TRBJ2-1; TCRdb's assignment of TRBD1 cannot be checked, as there is no DNA. Germline lookup yields CDR1 LGHDT and CDR2 YNNKEL (reference sequence). The CDR3 consists of 15 residues. CDR3 sequence reads: CASSHPGGPPHEQFF.

The chain carries TRBV2 and TRBJ1-4. Germline V gives CDR1 SNHLY, CDR2 FYNNEI. The CDR3 extends over 15 amino acids. CDR3 region: CASSEAREFIEKLFF.

J is TRBJ2-3 and V is TRBV20-1. From germline, CDR1 is DFQATT and CDR2 SNEGSKA (reference sequence). The CDR3 runs to 16 residues. The CDR3 loop reads CSARDLERASTDTQYF.

Here the CDR3 reads CASSLEGTGFAFF. This chain links TRBV5-1 with TRBJ1-1; TCRdb designates TRBD1, a call that cannot be tested without DNA. The CDR3 extends over 13 amino acids. Germline V lookup: CDR1 SGHRS, CDR2 YFSETQ.

The CDR3 sequence is CASSPSTGSRNEQFF. The chain employs TRBV7-9 and TRBJ2-1; checking the TCRdb D call of TRBD1 is not possible without DNA. The CDR3 contains 15 residues. CDR1 is SEHNR, CDR2 FQNEAQ, per germline (reference sequence).

The chain links TRBV5-1 to TRBJ2-7. Germline CDR1 SGHRS, CDR2 YFSETQ. This CDR3 is built from 15 residues. The CDR3 reads CASSSDREKPAEQYF.

The rearrangement joins TRBV20-1 to TRBJ2-4. CDR3 size: 15 residues. Germline V gene data show CDR1 as DFQATT and CDR2 as SNEGSKA (reference sequence). Here the CDR3 reads CSASSYLAAKNIQYF.

The chain employs TRBV15 and TRBJ1-1. The germline gives CDR1 LNHNV, CDR2 YYDKDF (reference sequence). This CDR3 has 15 residues. The CDR3 protein is CATSRDRGVGTEAFF.

The chain joins TRBV6-1 to TRBJ2-1. Germline CDR1 MNHNS, CDR2 SASEGT. The CDR3 extends over 15 amino acids. CDR3 region: CASSEAPVSYNEQFF.

The chain joins TRBV3-1 to TRBJ1-5. The CDR3 is 14 amino acids. Germline CDR1 is LGHDT and CDR2 is YNNKEL (reference sequence). CDR3 amino acids: CASSVGRGNQPQHF.

This chain connects TRBV12-3 or TRBV12-4 to TRBJ1-2. This CDR3 has 13 amino acids. CDR3 protein: CASSFGLADGYTF.

The chain carries TRBV5-6 and TRBJ2-5. CDR3 size: 11 residues. From germline, CDR1 is SGHDT and CDR2 YYEEEE. CDR3 protein: CASSTGKTQYF.

The V and J genes are TRBV4-1 and TRBJ1-5; TCRdb names TRBD1, which stays unverified in the absence of DNA. Germline values: CDR1 MGHRA, CDR2 YSYEKL. The CDR3 is made up of 16 amino acids. The CDR3 sequence is CASSQVPVAGSQPQHF.

V and J are TRBV7-3 and TRBJ1-1. The CDR3 extends over 13 amino acids. Germline CDR1 is SGHTA and CDR2 is FQGTGA. CDR3 sequence: CASSLGSLTEAFF. The whole variable domain, filled in from reference TRBV7-3 and TRBJ1-1, reads GAGVSQTPSNKVTEKGKYVELRCDPISGHTALYWYRQSLGQGPEFLIYFQGTGAADDSGLPNDRFFAVRPEGSVSTLKIQRTERGDSAVYLCASSLGSLTEAFFGQGTRLTVV.

V usage is TRBV12-3 or TRBV12-4 and J usage is TRBJ2-2; TCRdb calls TRBD1, which cannot be checked without DNA. This CDR3 comprises 13 residues. Here the CDR3 reads CASRTDWAGELFF.

V is TRBV14 and J is TRBJ2-1. The CDR3 is 15 amino acids. The germline V gene encodes CDR1 SGHDN and CDR2 FVKESK. CDR3 amino acids: CASSEVSYDGAEQFF.